This T cell receptor beta chain stems from a study of somatic mutations in cytotoxic T cells in rheumatoid arthritis. Study details: Nearly 100% purity was obtained when some V beta antibody-stained T-cell populations were flow-sorted; these included V beta1+ cells sequenced for TCRB.

The healthy control blood donors were approximately 55% female, with median age about 58 years (range 21-70). Once isolated by positive magnetic bead selection, the CD4+ and CD8+ cells had their purity checked by flow cytometry. Clones were read by immunoSEQ multiplex PCR, and TCRdb kept only the in-frame ones, dropping some. The data contain some 20,000 clones, about 86% of them singletons. The CDR3 covers 12 residues. Germline CDR1 and CDR2: SNHLY and FYNNEI. Notes on this clone: Antigen unknown.

Study-wide findings and caveats: Of 65 patients, 8 had a largest CD8+ clone that exceeded 20% of CD8+ cells.

The TCR originated in a woman aged 45-65 years in good health. Input material: CD8+ T cells sorted from blood. The chain combines TRBV2 with TRBJ2-1; 10 positions agree with TRBD2. Here the CDR3 DNA reads TGTCTGAGCGGGGGGGCCTACAATGAGCAGTTCTTC. This translates into CLSGGAYNEQFF.